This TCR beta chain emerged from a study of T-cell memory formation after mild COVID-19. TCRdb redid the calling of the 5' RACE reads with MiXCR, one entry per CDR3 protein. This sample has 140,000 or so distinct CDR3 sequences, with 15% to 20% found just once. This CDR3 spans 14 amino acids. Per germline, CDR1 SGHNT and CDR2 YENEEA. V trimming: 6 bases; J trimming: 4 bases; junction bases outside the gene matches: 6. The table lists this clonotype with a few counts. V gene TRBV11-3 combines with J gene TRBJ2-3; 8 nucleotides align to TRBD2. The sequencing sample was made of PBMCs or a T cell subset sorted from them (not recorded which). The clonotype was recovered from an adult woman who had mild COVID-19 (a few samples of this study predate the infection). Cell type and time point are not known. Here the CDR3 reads CASRLGLAPDTQYF. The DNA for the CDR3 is TGTGCCAGCAGACTAGGACTAGCCCCAGATACGCAGTATTTT.